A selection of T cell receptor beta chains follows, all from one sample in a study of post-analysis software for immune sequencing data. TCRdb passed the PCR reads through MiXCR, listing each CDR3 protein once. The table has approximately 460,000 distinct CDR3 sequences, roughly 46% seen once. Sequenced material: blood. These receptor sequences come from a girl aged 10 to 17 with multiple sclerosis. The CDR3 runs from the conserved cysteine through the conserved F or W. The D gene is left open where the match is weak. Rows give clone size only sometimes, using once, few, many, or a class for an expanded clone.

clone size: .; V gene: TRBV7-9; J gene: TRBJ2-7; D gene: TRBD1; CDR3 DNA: TGTGCCGGCAGCGGACCAGGGGGCGAGAGCTCCTACGAGCAGTACTTC; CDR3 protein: CAGSGPGGESSYEQYF
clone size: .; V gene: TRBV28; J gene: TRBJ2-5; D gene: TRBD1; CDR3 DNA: TGTGCCAGCAGTCGGGACAGGGGGCTCGGGACCCAGTACTTC; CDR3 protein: CASSRDRGLGTQYF
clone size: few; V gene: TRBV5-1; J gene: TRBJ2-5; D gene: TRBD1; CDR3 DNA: TGCGCCAGCAGCAGGAGACAGGGGACCGAGGAGACCCAGTACTTC; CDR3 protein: CASSRRQGTEETQYF
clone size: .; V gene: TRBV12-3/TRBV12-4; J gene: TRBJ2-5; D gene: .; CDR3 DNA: TGTGCCAGCAGTTTATCTGGGGCCCAGTACTTC; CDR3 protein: CASSLSGAQYF
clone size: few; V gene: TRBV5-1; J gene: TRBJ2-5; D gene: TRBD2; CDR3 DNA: TGCGCCAGCAGCTTGGGGAATAGCGGGGTACAAGAGACCCAGTACTTC; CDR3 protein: CASSLGNSGVQETQYF
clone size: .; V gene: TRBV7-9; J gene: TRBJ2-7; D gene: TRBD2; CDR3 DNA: TGTGCCAGCAGCGAGAATGCGGGAGGGCCCTCCGAGCAGTACTTC; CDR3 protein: CASSENAGGPSEQYF
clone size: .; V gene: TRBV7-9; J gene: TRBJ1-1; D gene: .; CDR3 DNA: TGTGCCAGCAGCCACGAAGGGGGTGGGAACACTGAAGCTTTCTTT; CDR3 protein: CASSHEGGGNTEAFF
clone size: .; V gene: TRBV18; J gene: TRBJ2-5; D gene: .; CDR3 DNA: TGTGCCAGCTCACGCCGGGAACAAGAGACCCAGTACTTC; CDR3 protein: CASSRREQETQYF
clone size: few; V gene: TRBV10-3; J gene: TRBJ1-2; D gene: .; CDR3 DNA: TGTGCCATCAGTGGTGAGGGGTTTAACTATGGCTACACCTTC; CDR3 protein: CAISGEGFNYGYTF
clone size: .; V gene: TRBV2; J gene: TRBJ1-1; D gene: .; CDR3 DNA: TGTGCCAGCAGTACGGCTAACACTGAAGCTTTCTTT; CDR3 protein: CASSTANTEAFF
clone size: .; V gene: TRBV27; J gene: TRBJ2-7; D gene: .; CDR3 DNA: TGTGCCAGCAGTTTACAGGACCCCCTCCGCGAGCAGTACTTC; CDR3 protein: CASSLQDPLREQYF
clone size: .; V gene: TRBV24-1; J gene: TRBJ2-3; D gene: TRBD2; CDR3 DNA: TGTGCCACCAGTGACGAGACTAGCGGGAGGGCAGATACGCAGTATTTT; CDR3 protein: CATSDETSGRADTQYF
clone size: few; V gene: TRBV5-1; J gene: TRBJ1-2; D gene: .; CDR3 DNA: TGCGCCAGCAGCTTGGAGGGGAATGGCTACACCTTC; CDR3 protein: CASSLEGNGYTF
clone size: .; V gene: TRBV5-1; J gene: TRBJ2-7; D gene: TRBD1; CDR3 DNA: TGCGCCAGCAGCCCACGACAGGGTAGCGCCTACGAGCAGTACTTC; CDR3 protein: CASSPRQGSAYEQYF
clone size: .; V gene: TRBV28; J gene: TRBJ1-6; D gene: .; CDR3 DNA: TGTGCCAGCAGGACAGGTCATTCACCCCTCCACTTT; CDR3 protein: CASRTGHSPLHF
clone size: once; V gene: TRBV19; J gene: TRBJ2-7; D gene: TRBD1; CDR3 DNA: TGTGCCAGTAGCTTCCCCGGGACAGAATCCTACGAGCAGTACTTC; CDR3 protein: CASSFPGTESYEQYF
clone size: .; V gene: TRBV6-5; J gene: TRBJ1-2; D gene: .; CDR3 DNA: TGTGCCAGCAGTTACTCGTTCGTTGGCTATGGCTACACCTTC; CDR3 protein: CASSYSFVGYGYTF
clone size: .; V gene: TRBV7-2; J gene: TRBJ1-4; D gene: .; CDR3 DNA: TGTGCCAGCAGCCGGGATAATGAAAAACTGTTTTTT; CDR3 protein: CASSRDNEKLFF
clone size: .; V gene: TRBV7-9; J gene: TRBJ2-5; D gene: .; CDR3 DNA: TGTGCCAGCACGGTGTGGGAAGAGACCCAGTACTTC; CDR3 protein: CASTVWEETQYF
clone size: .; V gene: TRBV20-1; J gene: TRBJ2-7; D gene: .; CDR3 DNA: TGCAGTGCTAGAGAGATCCTGAGGCAGTACTTC; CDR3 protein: CSAREILRQYF
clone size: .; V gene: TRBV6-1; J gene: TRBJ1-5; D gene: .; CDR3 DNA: TGTGCCAGCAGTGAAGTATTTGGGGGCTCCTGGCAGCCCCAGCATTTT; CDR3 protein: CASSEVFGGSWQPQHF
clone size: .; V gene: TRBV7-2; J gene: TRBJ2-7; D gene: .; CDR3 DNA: TGTGCCAGCAGCTTACCCAATGTCTCGAGCCAGGGTTTCTCCTACGAGCAGTACTTC; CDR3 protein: CASSLPNVSSQGFSYEQYF
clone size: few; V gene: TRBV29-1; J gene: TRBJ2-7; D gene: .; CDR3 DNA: TGCAGCGTTCATGGGGGGCCTCACGAGCAGTACTTC; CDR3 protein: CSVHGGPHEQYF
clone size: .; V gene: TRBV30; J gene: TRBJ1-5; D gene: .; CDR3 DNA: TGTGCCTGGAGTAAAGAGGGGCATCAGCCCCAGGATTTT; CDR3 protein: CAWSKEGHQPQDF
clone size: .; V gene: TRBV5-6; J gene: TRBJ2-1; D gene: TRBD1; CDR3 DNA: TGTGCCAGCAGCTACCAGGGGGATGACAATGAGCAGTTCTTC; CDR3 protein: CASSYQGDDNEQFF
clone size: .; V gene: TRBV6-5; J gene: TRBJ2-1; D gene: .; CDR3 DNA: TGTGCCAGCAGTTACGAATCCTATAAGGGCAATGAGCAGTTCTTC; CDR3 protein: CASSYESYKGNEQFF
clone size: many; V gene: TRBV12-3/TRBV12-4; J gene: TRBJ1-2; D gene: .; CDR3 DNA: TGTGCCAGCAGTCGGACATATGGCTACACCTTC; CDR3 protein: CASSRTYGYTF
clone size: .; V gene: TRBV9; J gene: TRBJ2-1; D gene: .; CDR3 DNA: TGTGCCAGCAGCGTAGTTGGGGGAACCGATGAGCAGTTCTTC; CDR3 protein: CASSVVGGTDEQFF
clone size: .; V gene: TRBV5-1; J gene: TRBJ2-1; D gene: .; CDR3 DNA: TGCGCCAGCAGCCCTGGACTAGGGGGGGCCTACGAGCAGTTCTTC; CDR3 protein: CASSPGLGGAYEQFF
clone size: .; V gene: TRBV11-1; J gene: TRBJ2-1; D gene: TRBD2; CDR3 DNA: TGTGCCAGCAGCTCTCCGGAGCGGGAGGGCGCAATGCTGGGCCACACCTTTTACAATGAGCAGTTCTTC; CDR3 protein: CASSSPEREGAMLGHTFYNEQFF
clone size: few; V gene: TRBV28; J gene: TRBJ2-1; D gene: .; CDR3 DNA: TGTGCCAGCAGTTTATGGGGGGTCTCCTACAATGAGCAGTTCTTC; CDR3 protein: CASSLWGVSYNEQFF
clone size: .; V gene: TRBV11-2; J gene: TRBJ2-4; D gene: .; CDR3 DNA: TGTGCCAGCAGCTTAGTACGGGGCAAAAACATTCAGTACTTC; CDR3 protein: CASSLVRGKNIQYF
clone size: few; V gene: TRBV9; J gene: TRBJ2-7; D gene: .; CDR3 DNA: TGTGCCAGCAGCGTAGTATCCAATTCCTACGAGCAGTACTTC; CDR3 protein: CASSVVSNSYEQYF
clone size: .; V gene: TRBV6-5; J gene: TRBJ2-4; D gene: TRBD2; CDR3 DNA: TGTGCCAGCAGCGCCGGGACTAGCGGGTATACTCAGTACTTC; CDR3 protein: CASSAGTSGYTQYF
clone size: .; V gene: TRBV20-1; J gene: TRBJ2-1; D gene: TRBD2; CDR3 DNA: TGCAGTGCTAGAGGGGCTAGCGGGAGGTGGTACAATGAGCAGTTCTTC; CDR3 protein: CSARGASGRWYNEQFF
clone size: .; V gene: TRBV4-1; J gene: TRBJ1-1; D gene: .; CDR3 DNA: TGCGCCAGCAGCCATATATGGACGGTGAACACTGAAGCTTTCTTT; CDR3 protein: CASSHIWTVNTEAFF
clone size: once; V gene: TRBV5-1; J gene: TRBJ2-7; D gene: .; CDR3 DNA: TGCGCCAGCAGCCCCGCTTTTTCATACAATGAGCAGTACTTC; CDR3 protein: CASSPAFSYNEQYF